This record concerns one T cell receptor (beta chain) sequence. Its specificity is not known. The source of the sample is a study of cytotoxic CD8 clonotypes in ibrutinib-treated CLL. At the level of the study: Productive templates per sample averaged almost 260,000; productive rearrangements, more than 75,000. Study results and caveats: Relative to age-matched healthy donors, clonality at baseline was higher, and it tracked circulating CD8+ T-cell counts. Private clonotypes, not public ones, expanded at ibrutinib response.

Profiled with immunoSEQ multiplex PCR; TCRdb holds only in-frame clones, not every one. The sample lists approximately 280,000 clones; around 77% were seen once. The trim removed 4 bases at V and 3 bases at J, leaving 12 bases unmatched. The CDR3 has 16 amino acids. CDR1 and CDR2 (germline): SGDLS, YYNGEE. This chain links TRBV9 with TRBJ2-7; 8 nucleotides line up with TRBD1. This clonotype originated in a human donor with chronic lymphocytic leukemia. Source: PBMCs, taken at disease progression, from a patient treated with ibrutinib. The CDR3 is CASSLTPGQDSYEQYF. CDR3 nucleotides: TGTGCCAGCAGCCTTACGCCGGGACAGGATAGCTACGAGCAGTACTTC.